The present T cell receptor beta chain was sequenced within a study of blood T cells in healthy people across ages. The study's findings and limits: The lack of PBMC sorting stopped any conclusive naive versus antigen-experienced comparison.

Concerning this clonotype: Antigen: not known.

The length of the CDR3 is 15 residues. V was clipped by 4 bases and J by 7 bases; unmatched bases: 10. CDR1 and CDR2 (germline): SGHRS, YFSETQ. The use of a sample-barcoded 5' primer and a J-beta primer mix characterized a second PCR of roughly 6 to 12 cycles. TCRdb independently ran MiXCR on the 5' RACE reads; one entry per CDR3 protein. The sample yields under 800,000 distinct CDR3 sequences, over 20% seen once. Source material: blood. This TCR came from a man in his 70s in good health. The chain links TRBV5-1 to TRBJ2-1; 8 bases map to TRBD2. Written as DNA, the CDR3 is TGCGCCAGCAGCACCTTAGCGGGACCGGGGAATGAGCAGTTCTTC. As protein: CASSTLAGPGNEQFF.